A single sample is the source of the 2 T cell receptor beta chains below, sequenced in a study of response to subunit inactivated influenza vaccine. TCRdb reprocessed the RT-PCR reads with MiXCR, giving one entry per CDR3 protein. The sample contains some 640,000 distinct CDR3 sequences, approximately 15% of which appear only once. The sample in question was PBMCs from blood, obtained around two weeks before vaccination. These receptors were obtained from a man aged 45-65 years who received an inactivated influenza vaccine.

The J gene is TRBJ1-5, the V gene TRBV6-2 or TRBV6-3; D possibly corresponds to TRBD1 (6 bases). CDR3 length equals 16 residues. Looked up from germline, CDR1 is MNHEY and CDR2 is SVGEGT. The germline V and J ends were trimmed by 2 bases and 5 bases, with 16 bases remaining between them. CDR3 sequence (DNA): TGTGCCAGCAGTTACCTACAGGGTCGGTATGATCAGCCCCAGCATTTT. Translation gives CASSYLQGRYDQPQHF.

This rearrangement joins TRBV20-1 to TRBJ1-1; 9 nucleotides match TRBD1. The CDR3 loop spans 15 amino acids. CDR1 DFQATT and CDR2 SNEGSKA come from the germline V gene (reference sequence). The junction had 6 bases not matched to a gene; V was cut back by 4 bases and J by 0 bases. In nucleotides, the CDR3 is TGCAGTGCTACTTACAGGGGGCGGATGAACACTGAAGCTTTCTTT. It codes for CSATYRGRMNTEAFF.